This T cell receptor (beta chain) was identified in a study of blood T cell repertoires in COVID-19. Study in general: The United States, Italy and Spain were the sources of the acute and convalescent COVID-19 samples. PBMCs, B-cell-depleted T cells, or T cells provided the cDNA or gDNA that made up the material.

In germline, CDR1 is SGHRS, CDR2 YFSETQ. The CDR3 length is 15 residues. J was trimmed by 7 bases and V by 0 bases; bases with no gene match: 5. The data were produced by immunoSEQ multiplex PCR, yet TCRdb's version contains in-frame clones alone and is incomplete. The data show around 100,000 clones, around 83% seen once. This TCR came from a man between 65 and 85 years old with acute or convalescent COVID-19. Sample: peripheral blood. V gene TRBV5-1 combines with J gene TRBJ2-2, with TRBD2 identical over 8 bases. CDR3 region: CASSLEGTSSGELFF. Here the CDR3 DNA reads TGCGCCAGCAGCTTGGAGGGGACTAGTAGCGGGGAGCTGTTTTTT. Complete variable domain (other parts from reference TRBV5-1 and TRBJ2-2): KAGVTQTPRYLIKTRGQQVTLSCSPISGHRSVSWYQQTPGQGLQFLFEYFSETQRNKGNFPGRFSGRQFSNSRSEMNVSTLELGDSALYLCASSLEGTSSGELFFGEGSRLTVL.